One sample yielded the 14 T cell receptor beta chains listed below, sequenced in a study of shared clonotypes between healthy human individuals. Data came from immunoSEQ multiplex PCR; TCRdb stores just in-frame clones and leaves some out. The data show around 500,000 clones, with roughly 80% seen just once and roughly 12% held by the top ten. Sequenced: PBMCs. The receptors here all came from a middle-aged woman in good health. Some clones in this sample may be carry-over from other donors' samples.

The genes are TRBV10-3 and TRBJ2-7; 12 nucleotides line up with TRBD2. Germline lookup yields CDR1 ENHRY and CDR2 SYGVKD. The CDR3 has 17 amino acids. V shed 0 bases and J 1 base; nucleotides not matched to a gene: 4. The CDR3: CAISESGLAGGSYEQYF. The CDR3 nucleotides are TGTGCCATCAGTGAGTCAGGGCTAGCGGGAGGGTCCTACGAGCAGTACTTC.

The rearrangement joins TRBV29-1 to TRBJ2-2; D ambiguous. Trimming removed 6 bases from V and 1 base from J, with 9 bases in between. This CDR3 is built from 13 residues. Per the germline V gene, CDR1 is SQVTM and CDR2 is ANQGSEA. The CDR3 DNA sequence: TGCAGCGTAGACTCGGAGAACACCGGGGAGCTGTTTTTT. It encodes CSVDSENTGELFF.

This clone was found many times. This sequence joins TRBV4-1 and TRBJ2-5; a possible D gene is TRBD1 (8 bases). Looked up from germline, CDR1 is MGHRA and CDR2 is YSYEKL. V was pared by 3 bases and J by 11 bases, with 16 bases between. The CDR3 contains 13 residues. The CDR3 region is CASSQDRAGEQYF. Here the CDR3 DNA reads TGCGCCAGCAGCCAGGACAGGGCGGGAGAGCAGTACTTC.

The chain joins TRBV7-9 to TRBJ2-1, with 7 bases lining up with TRBD2. This CDR3 is 13 amino acids long. Germline-derived CDR1 and CDR2 are SEHNR and FQNEAQ (reference sequence). The trim removed 7 bases at V and 9 bases at J, leaving 9 bases unmatched. The CDR3 nucleotides are TGTGCCAGCAACCCGGGCGGGAGCGGTGAGCAGTTCTTC. As protein: CASNPGGSGEQFF.

Remarks on this clone: Given a far larger clone just one base away, this is likely a sequencing read error. V and J are TRBV11-3 and TRBJ2-5; 10 nucleotides agree with TRBD1. The CDR3 consists of 15 residues. CDR1 SGHNT and CDR2 YENEEA come from the germline V gene. The ends lost 1 base at V and 7 bases at J; junction bases unmatched: 6. Written as DNA, the CDR3 is TGTGCCAGCAGCTTAGGAGGGACAGGGGAAGGGACCCAGTACTTC. Translating gives CASSLGGTGEGTQYF.

This clone was observed a handful of times. The chain recombines TRBV4-3 with TRBJ1-4; 9 bases are a match to TRBD1. In germline, CDR1 is LGHNA, CDR2 YSLEER. This CDR3 is 15 amino acids long. With V trimmed by 4 bases and J by 5 bases, 5 bases remained unmatched. The CDR3 DNA sequence: TGCGCCAGCAGCCCCGTAGGGACAGGGAATGAAAAACTGTTTTTT. Translating gives CASSPVGTGNEKLFF.

Concerning this clone itself: This same CDR3 is encoded by further DNA sequences in the sample. The genes are TRBV18 and TRBJ2-2, with a possible D match to TRBD1 (5 bases). The CDR3 contains 15 residues. Looked up from germline, CDR1 is KGHSH and CDR2 is LQKENI. Deletions cut 2 bases from V and 1 base from J, with 8 bases between. CDR3 bases: TGTGCCAGCTCACCAAGGCAGGGGAACACCGGGGAGCTGTTTTTT. Protein sequence: CASSPRQGNTGELFF. Combining the CDR3 with reference TRBV18 and TRBJ2-2 gives the whole variable domain NAGVMQNPRHLVRRRGQEARLRCSPMKGHSHVYWYRQLPEEGLKFMVYLQKENIIDESGMPKERFSAEFPKEGPSILRIQQVVRGDSAAYFCASSPRQGNTGELFFGEGSRLTVL.

This clone was recorded many times. At one end, the junction sequence differs from germline, possibly due to a read error. The chain links TRBV7-7 to TRBJ2-2, with unresolved D. There are 17 residues in the CDR3. Germline CDR1 SSHAT, CDR2 FNYEAQ (reference sequence). CDR3 in amino acids: CASSLGVRDWNTGELFF. Here the CDR3 DNA reads TGTGCTAGCAGCTTAGGTGTTAGAGACTGGAACACCGGGGAGCTGTTTTTT.

The V gene is TRBV2, the J gene TRBJ2-7, with no clear D. V lost 2 bases to trimming and J lost 6 bases, with 11 bases between them. This CDR3 has 13 residues. Per the germline V gene, CDR1 is SNHLY and CDR2 is FYNNEI. As DNA, the CDR3 is TGTGCCAGCAGTGAAACGACGAATGGCGAGCAGTACTTC. Its translation: CASSETTNGEQYF.

The chain employs TRBV7-2 and TRBJ1-4; the D gene is possibly TRBD1 (6 bases). Trimming stripped 1 base from V and 2 bases from J, with 8 bases between. CDR1 and CDR2 (germline): SGHTA, FQGNSA. The CDR3 has 15 residues. The chain's CDR3 is CASSLVGGTNEKLFF. The DNA of the CDR3 is TGTGCCAGCAGCTTAGTCGGGGGCACTAATGAAAAACTGTTTTTT.

The chain is built from TRBV6-5 and TRBJ1-1; D call uncertain. The CDR3 runs to 13 residues. The V end lost 1 base, the J end lost 4 bases, and 7 bases lay between the germline ends. CDR1 and CDR2 (germline): MNHEY, SVGAGI. CDR3 in amino acids: CASSYFRRTEAFF. CDR3 in DNA: TGTGCCAGCAGTTACTTTAGGCGCACTGAAGCTTTCTTT.

This clone came up once. A read error is likely here: a far larger clone is one base away. The same CDR3 arises from other DNA sequences in this sample as well. The genes are TRBV10-2 and TRBJ2-1, with 13 bases matching TRBD2. There are 14 residues in the CDR3. With 6 bases clipped from V and 7 bases from J, the junction kept 3 bases outside the gene matches. The germline gives CDR1 WSHSY, CDR2 SAAADI. The CDR3 protein is CASRLAGGYNEQFF. The CDR3 region has the DNA TGCGCCAGCAGACTAGCGGGAGGGTATAATGAGCAGTTCTTC.

This clone was counted only a few times. J is TRBJ2-7 and V is TRBV10-1, with D unresolved. Trimming removed 0 bases at V and 2 bases at J, with 11 bases between. The germline gives CDR1 WNHNN, CDR2 SYGVQD (reference sequence). CDR3 size: 15 residues. Written as DNA, the CDR3 is TGCGCCAGCAGTGAGTCCCGGACGGCCCCCTACGAGCAGTACTTC. Translating it yields CASSESRTAPYEQYF.

Worth noting for this clone: A far more abundant clone sits one base away, making this likely a read error. The genes are TRBV5-1 and TRBJ2-5; D may match TRBD1 or TRBD2 (5 bases each). The CDR3 has 12 residues. Per the germline V gene, CDR1 is SGHRS and CDR2 is YFSETQ. CDR3 DNA: TGCGCCGGCAGCTGGGACGGAGAGACCCAGTACTTC. It translates to CAGSWDGETQYF. Supplemented by reference TRBV5-1 and TRBJ2-5, the full variable domain reads KAGVTQTPRYLIKTRGQQVTLSCSPISGHRSVSWYQQTPGQGLQFLFEYFSETQRNKGNFPGRFSGRQFSNSRSEMNVSTLELGDSALYLCAGSWDGETQYFGPGTRLLVL.